One sample yielded the 30 T cell receptor beta chains listed below, sequenced in a study of blood T cell repertoires in COVID-19. The repertoire was sequenced with immunoSEQ multiplex PCR; TCRdb's copy has only in-frame clones and lacks some. The data show approximately 99,000 clones, around 64% seen once. Sequenced sample: peripheral blood. These receptors were collected from a woman in her 40s with acute or convalescent COVID-19.

This rearrangement joins TRBV9 to TRBJ2-7, with 9 bases fitting TRBD2. CDR1 and CDR2 (germline): SGDLS, YYNGEE. V was clipped by 3 bases and J by 7 bases; unmatched bases: 11. CDR3 length equals 15 residues. The CDR3 DNA reads as TGTGCCAGCAGCGCTACTAGCGGGTCGCTTCAGGAGCAGTACTTC. Its translation is CASSATSGSLQEQYF.

The chain recombines TRBV30 with TRBJ1-3; D is unclear. This CDR3 comprises 14 residues. Germline V gene lookup returns CDR1 GTSNPN and CDR2 SVGIG (reference sequence). Trimming shortened V by 1 base and J by 0 bases, and 7 bases separated the two germline ends. The CDR3 nucleotides read TGTGCCTGGAGTGCGACAAACTCTGGAAACACCATATATTTT. It yields the protein CAWSATNSGNTIYF.

In its sample, this clone was seen a few times. The rearrangement uses TRBV3-1 (or the pseudogene TRBV3-2) and TRBJ1-2; possible D gene TRBD1, 5 bases. Germline V gene data show CDR1 as LGHDT and CDR2 as YNNKEL (reference sequence). Trimming removed 0 bases from V and 8 bases from J, with 10 bases in between. CDR3 length: 13 amino acids. CDR3 coding DNA: TGTGCCAGCAGCCAAGACAGGGTAGGCGGCTACACCTTC. This encodes CASSQDRVGGYTF.

CDR3 sequence (DNA): TGCGCCAGCAGCTTGGCTGGAGTTGCAACTAATGAAAAACTGTTTTTT. It encodes CASSLAGVATNEKLFF. The chain recombines TRBV5-1 with TRBJ1-4; D not resolved. Trimming cost V 0 bases and J 0 bases, with 9 bases left between them. The V gene's germline CDR1 is SGHRS and CDR2 YFSETQ. The CDR3 is 16 residues long.

The V call is TRBV5-1, the J call TRBJ2-3, with 10 positions matching TRBD1. In germline, CDR1 is SGHRS, CDR2 YFSETQ. Losses at the gene ends were 0 bases for V and 4 bases for J; bases not matched to a gene: 2. The CDR3 totals 15 residues. Written as DNA, the CDR3 is TGCGCCAGCAGCTTGGGACAGGGGGCCGCAGATACGCAGTATTTT. Translated: CASSLGQGAADTQYF.

This clone came up once. The chain uses TRBV6-6 and TRBJ2-5; TRBD1 aligns across 8 bases. With 6 bases clipped from V and 7 bases from J, the junction kept 13 bases outside the gene matches. CDR1 and CDR2 (germline): MNHNY, SVGAGI (reference sequence). This CDR3 comprises 15 residues. The CDR3, as DNA: TGTGCCAGCAGCCCCGGGACAGGTGGACGGAGGACCCAGTACTTC. Translated, it gives CASSPGTGGRRTQYF.

This clone was found a few times. The CDR3 protein is CASSGQSFVEAFF. The CDR3 coding sequence is TGTGCCAGCTCCGGACAGTCCTTTGTTGAAGCTTTCTTT. The chain is built from TRBV6-5 and TRBJ1-1; the D gene is possibly TRBD1 (6 bases). CDR3 length: 13 amino acids. From germline, CDR1 is MNHEY and CDR2 SVGAGI. V lost 8 bases and J lost 7, with 17 bases in between.

The rearrangement joins TRBV24-1 to TRBJ1-2, with D possibly being TRBD1 (5 bases). This CDR3 comprises 16 residues. Germline V gives CDR1 KGHDR, CDR2 SFDVKD. Trimming left V 3 bases short and J 0 bases short, with 13 bases between. CDR3 bases: TGTGCCACCAGTGATGGTGGGGGGGGGTCTAACTATGGCTACACCTTC. This gives the protein CATSDGGGGSNYGYTF.

The genes are TRBV3-1 (or the pseudogene TRBV3-2) and TRBJ2-1, with no clear D. Germline-derived CDR1 and CDR2 are LGHDT and YNNKEL (reference sequence). V lost 0 bases and J 0 bases, leaving 6 bases between the germline ends. The CDR3 totals 15 residues. The CDR3, as DNA: TGTGCCAGCAGCCAAGAGTGGGCCTCCTACAATGAGCAGTTCTTC. Translating it yields CASSQEWASYNEQFF.

This chain uses TRBV5-1 with TRBJ2-5; unclear D gene. The CDR3 totals 15 residues. Germline V gives CDR1 SGHRS, CDR2 YFSETQ. Trimming stripped 0 bases from V and 2 bases from J, with 11 bases between. The CDR3 is CASSLGRIIQETQYF. CDR3 in DNA: TGCGCCAGCAGCTTGGGGCGGATTATACAAGAGACCCAGTACTTC.

The chain is built from TRBV3-1 (or the pseudogene TRBV3-2) and TRBJ2-1, with TRBD2 matching 8 bases. Germline V lookup: CDR1 LGHDT, CDR2 YNNKEL (reference sequence). V shed 1 base, J shed 5 bases, and the junction held 4 bases outside the gene matches. The CDR3 has 15 residues. Written as DNA, the CDR3 is TGTGCCAGCAGCCAAGCCGGGACTAGTGACAATGAGCAGTTCTTC. Its translation: CASSQAGTSDNEQFF.

The V and J genes are TRBV11-2 and TRBJ2-7; 7 positions match TRBD1. CDR1 and CDR2 (germline): SGHAT, FQNNGV. J gave up 3 bases and V 5 bases, and 10 bases lay outside the gene matches. The CDR3 contains 15 residues. DNA of the CDR3: TGTGCCAGCAGCCCCTGGGACAGCTTAGTCTACGAGCAGTACTTC. It is translated as CASSPWDSLVYEQYF.

This clone came up a few times. This chain connects TRBV7-9 to TRBJ2-5, with a weak D call TRBD1 (6 bases). The CDR3 totals 16 residues. Per the germline V gene, CDR1 is SEHNR and CDR2 is FQNEAQ (reference sequence). The V and J ends lost 3 bases and 0 bases respectively, with 14 bases between them. DNA of the CDR3: TGTGCCAGCAGCTTCAGGGGTGCTCTGTACCAAGAGACCCAGTACTTC. Translating it yields CASSFRGALYQETQYF.

The sample holds a few counts of this clone. This rearrangement joins TRBV27 to TRBJ2-1, with 14 bases lining up with TRBD2. Trimming cost V 5 bases and J 3 bases; bases outside gene matches: 0. The CDR3 extends over 15 amino acids. Germline V CDR1 and CDR2: MNHEY, SMNVEV (reference sequence). CDR3 sequence (DNA): TGTGCCAGCAGTGGACTAGCGGGGGGCTACAATGAGCAGTTCTTC. Translation: CASSGLAGGYNEQFF.

This clone was observed once. This chain uses TRBV28 with TRBJ2-3, with 7 bases matching TRBD1. Germline-derived CDR1 and CDR2 are MDHEN and SYDVKM. Losses at the gene ends were 5 bases for V and 6 bases for J; bases not matched to a gene: 14. This CDR3 is built from 16 residues. CDR3 loop: CASSGDRVPGADTQYF. CDR3 nucleotides: TGTGCCAGCAGTGGCGACAGGGTCCCAGGTGCGGATACGCAGTATTTT.

The chain is built from TRBV11-3 and TRBJ2-3, with 9 bases identical to TRBD1. Germline assignment: CDR1 SGHNT and CDR2 YENEEA. After removal of 2 bases from V and 14 bases from J, the junction contained 5 bases not matched to a gene. The CDR3 runs to 12 residues. CDR3 amino acids: CASSLWDRVPYF. The CDR3 DNA follows: TGTGCCAGCAGCTTATGGGACAGGGTCCCGTATTTT.

The chain has TRBV28 and TRBJ1-1, with TRBD1 matching over 7 bases. The CDR3 covers 14 residues. V trimming: 5 bases; J trimming: 1 base; junction bases outside the gene matches: 4. CDR1 is MDHEN and CDR2 is SYDVKM in the germline V gene. CDR3 loop: CASSPWDRNTEAFF. The CDR3 nucleotides are TGTGCCAGCAGTCCCTGGGACAGGAACACTGAAGCTTTCTTT.

The chain couples TRBV11-3 to TRBJ2-1; 7 bases line up with TRBD2. V dropped 4 bases and J dropped 2; count of bases not matched to a gene: 2. This CDR3 region has 14 residues. Germline CDR1 and CDR2: SGHNT and YENEEA. The CDR3 bases are TGTGCCAGCAGCTCCACTAGCGCCTACAATGAGCAGTTCTTC. Amino acids: CASSSTSAYNEQFF.

This clone was observed a handful of times. The V call is TRBV2, the J call TRBJ1-6; TRBD1 aligns across 7 bases. CDR3 length equals 20 residues. Losses at the gene ends were 5 bases for V and 0 bases for J; bases not matched to a gene: 16. Germline values: CDR1 SNHLY, CDR2 FYNNEI. This CDR3 is CASSPEGATTTSSYNSPLHF. The DNA for the CDR3 is TGTGCCAGCAGTCCAGAGGGGGCAACTACAACTAGCTCCTATAATTCACCCCTCCACTTT.

The chain carries TRBV3-1 (or the pseudogene TRBV3-2) and TRBJ2-6; D is perhaps TRBD1 (6 bases). This CDR3 region has 18 residues. Trimming left V 2 bases short and J 0 bases short, with 14 bases between. CDR1 and CDR2 from the germline V gene are LGHDT and YNNKEL (reference sequence). This chain's CDR3 is CASSQRGTPFSGANVLTF. CDR3 bases: TGTGCCAGCAGCCAAAGGGGGACACCATTCTCTGGGGCCAACGTCCTGACTTTC.

This clone was found a few times. This sequence joins TRBV11-1 and TRBJ2-3; no firm D call. CDR1 SGHAT and CDR2 FQDESV come from the germline V gene (reference sequence). The CDR3 has 14 amino acids. The ends were cut back, 5 bases at V and 5 bases at J, with 14 bases in the middle. The CDR3 sequence: CASSRTSSLDTQYF. CDR3 coding DNA: TGTGCCAGCAGCCGAACCTCTAGTTTAGATACGCAGTATTTT.

This chain links TRBV27 with TRBJ2-1; TRBD2 aligns across 16 bases. The CDR3 extends over 15 amino acids. Germline V gene sequence: CDR1 MNHEY, CDR2 SMNVEV (reference sequence). V was pared by 6 bases and J by 9 bases, with 5 bases of the junction left unmatched. The CDR3 sequence: CASREGLAGGGEQFF. CDR3 DNA sequence: TGTGCCAGCAGGGAGGGACTAGCGGGGGGGGGTGAGCAGTTCTTC.

The chain carries TRBV4-1 and TRBJ1-4, with a possible D match to TRBD1 (5 bases). Deletions cut 1 base from V and 14 bases from J, with 20 bases between. Germline V CDR1 and CDR2: MGHRA, YSYEKL. The CDR3 covers 15 residues. Here the CDR3 DNA reads TGCGCCAGCAGCCAAGCCGACCGAACCGACAGTAGCCTGTTTTTT. Its translation is CASSQADRTDSSLFF.

This chain links TRBV5-8 with TRBJ1-5, with D perhaps matching TRBD1 (5 bases). Germline V CDR1 and CDR2: SGHTS, YDEGEE. CDR3 length equals 16 residues. V was pared by 3 bases and J by 4 bases, with 17 bases between. Here the CDR3 reads CASSSGSGQRNQPQHF. The CDR3 DNA reads TGTGCCAGCAGCTCAGGTTCAGGGCAAAGGAATCAGCCCCAGCATTTT.

CDR3 residues: CASSLGLRDTNEQFF. The DNA for the CDR3 is TGTGCCAGCAGCCTGGGACTAAGAGATACGAATGAGCAGTTCTTC. V is TRBV3-1 (or the pseudogene TRBV3-2) and J is TRBJ2-1; TRBD2 matches 7 bases. Looked up from germline, CDR1 is LGHDT and CDR2 is YNNKEL (reference sequence). The CDR3 has 15 amino acids. Unmatched junction bases numbered 10, after V lost 4 bases and J lost 7 bases.

The V call is TRBV5-5, the J call TRBJ1-1; D is undetermined. The V gene's germline CDR1 is SGHKS and CDR2 YYEKEE (reference sequence). V was trimmed by 0 bases and J by 2 bases, leaving 8 bases between them. CDR3 length: 14 residues. CDR3 sequence (DNA): TGTGCCAGCAGCTTGGCCACCACTAACACTGAAGCTTTCTTT. Protein: CASSLATTNTEAFF.

This clone was observed a few times. The V call is TRBV3-1 (or the pseudogene TRBV3-2), the J call TRBJ2-1, with TRBD2 identical over 7 bases. The CDR3 is made up of 14 amino acids. The J segment lost 5 bases and the V segment lost 4 bases, leaving 5 bases of the junction unmatched. Germline V gene lookup returns CDR1 LGHDT and CDR2 YNNKEL (reference sequence). This chain's CDR3 is CASSPRGVNNEQFF. In nucleotides, the CDR3 is TGTGCCAGCAGCCCACGGGGGGTGAACAATGAGCAGTTCTTC.

This clone occurred once. This sequence joins TRBV5-4 and TRBJ1-2, with TRBD1 as a possible D gene (6 bases). CDR3 length equals 15 residues. Germline V gives CDR1 SGHNT, CDR2 YYREEE (reference sequence). Deletions cut 0 bases from V and 2 bases from J, with 11 bases between. In DNA, the CDR3 is TGTGCCAGCAGCTTGGCCTTAGGGGGAAACTATGGCTACACCTTC. Its protein product is CASSLALGGNYGYTF.

The CDR3 bases are TGTGCCAGCAGCCAAGATATCACCGTTCGGGAGCAGTTCTTC. Encoded protein: CASSQDITVREQFF. V gene TRBV3-1 (or the pseudogene TRBV3-2) combines with J gene TRBJ2-1; the D is unclear. Germline-derived CDR1 and CDR2 are LGHDT and YNNKEL (reference sequence). Trimming stripped 0 bases from V and 10 bases from J, with 13 bases between. The CDR3 consists of 14 residues.

The chain has TRBV6-1 and TRBJ1-2, with D tentatively TRBD1 (6 bases). Trimming stripped 4 bases from V and 8 bases from J, with 23 bases between. This CDR3 has 16 amino acids. CDR1 is MNHNS and CDR2 is SASEGT in the germline V gene. The CDR3 region has the DNA TGTGCCAGCAGTGTCGGGGGGGCTGAGTTGTGGGAAGGCTACACCTTC. It translates to CASSVGGAELWEGYTF.